Each of the 18 T cell receptor beta chains below was sequenced from the same sample in a study of Ad26.COV2.S vaccination and SARS-CoV-2 variants. Treatment reported: over 15 received Ad26.COV2.S at low or high dose, single or two shots; about five received placebo; per-sample allocation not given. Repertoires come from day 63 after the first vaccine or placebo injection. Assay: immunoSEQ multiplex PCR; the TCRdb copy retains only in-frame clones and omits some. The top ten clones hold about 10% of a sample with 200,000 to 250,000 clones, 88% of them seen once. This material consisted of peripheral blood, taken in a trial of Ad26.COV2.S vaccine versus placebo. The origin of the receptors is a person aged 18 to 59 who received the Ad26.COV2.S COVID-19 vaccine or a placebo.

The chain couples TRBV20-1 to TRBJ1-3; D might be TRBD1 (5 bases). Germline values: CDR1 DFQATT, CDR2 SNEGSKA (reference sequence). The CDR3 totals 15 residues. V lost 3 bases and J lost 0, with 12 bases in between. CDR3 in DNA: TGCAGTGCTAGTACTACAGGAATCTCTGGAAACACCATATATTTT. Amino acids: CSASTTGISGNTIYF.

The V call is TRBV7-6, the J call TRBJ2-7, with 7 bases aligning to TRBD1. The CDR3 is 16 amino acids. CDR1 is SGHVS, CDR2 FNYEAQ, per germline. The V segment lost 5 bases and the J segment 7 bases; nucleotides outside the gene matches: 17. Written as DNA, the CDR3 is TGTGCCAGCAGCCAAGAGGTGACAGGGCTCTCCGGGGAGCAGTACTTC. It encodes CASSQEVTGLSGEQYF.

The V and J genes are TRBV2 and TRBJ2-7; D uncertain. V was clipped by 6 bases and J by 4 bases, with 4 bases between them. The CDR3 sequence is 10 residues long. The germline CDR1 and CDR2 sequences are SNHLY and FYNNEI. The CDR3 spells CASRPYEQYF. The CDR3 nucleotides are TGTGCCAGCAGGCCATACGAGCAGTACTTC.

The DNA of the CDR3 is TGTGCCAGCAGCCAAGCGGGGAGGGGCTATGGCTACACCTTC. It encodes CASSQAGRGYGYTF. The chain links TRBV3-1 (or the pseudogene TRBV3-2) to TRBJ1-2, with D maybe TRBD1 (5 bases). The V end lost 1 base, the J end lost 4 bases, and 10 bases lay between the germline ends. This CDR3 region has 14 residues. CDR1 is LGHDT, CDR2 YNNKEL, per germline (reference sequence).

The rearrangement links TRBV5-1 to TRBJ2-7, with TRBD2 matching over 8 bases. V trimming: 3 bases; J trimming: 0 bases; junction bases outside the gene matches: 11. Germline values: CDR1 SGHRS, CDR2 YFSETQ. This CDR3 has 17 residues. CDR3 protein: CASSSKLADRLSYEQYF. The DNA for the CDR3 is TGCGCCAGCAGCTCTAAACTAGCGGACCGTCTCTCCTACGAGCAGTACTTC.

The genes are TRBV25-1 and TRBJ1-5; D is ambiguous. Germline V gene sequence: CDR1 MGHDK, CDR2 SYGVNS. V was trimmed by 6 bases and J by 2 bases, leaving 8 bases between them. This CDR3 region has 13 residues. This CDR3 reads CASSTNGNQPQHF. The CDR3 DNA reads TGTGCCAGCAGCACTAATGGCAATCAGCCCCAGCATTTT.

The V call is TRBV6-2 or TRBV6-3, the J call TRBJ1-3; the D is unclear. Germline loops: CDR1 MNHEY, CDR2 SVGEGT. V lost 0 bases, J lost 3 bases, and 9 bases lay in between. The CDR3 runs 15 residues. This chain's CDR3 is CASSYSDRVGNTIYF. CDR3 DNA: TGTGCCAGCAGTTACTCGGACCGGGTTGGAAACACCATATATTTT.

This sequence joins TRBV6-5 and TRBJ1-5; D remains unclear. The CDR3 is 15 amino acids. The germline V and J ends were trimmed by 4 bases and 11 bases, with 21 bases remaining between them. Per the germline V gene, CDR1 is MNHEY and CDR2 is SVGAGI. The CDR3 loop reads CASSSRQSRLMAQHF. CDR3 DNA: TGTGCCAGCAGTTCCCGTCAGTCCAGGCTCATGGCCCAGCATTTT.

The gene calls are TRBV5-6 and TRBJ2-1, with 9 bases matching TRBD1. Trimming removed 0 bases from V and 9 bases from J; junction bases left unmatched: 10. The CDR3 extends over 16 amino acids. Germline CDR1 SGHDT, CDR2 YYEEEE. For the CDR3, the DNA is TGTGCCAGCAGCTTGGCAGCTAACAGGGGGCGCGGTGAGCAGTTCTTC. This gives the protein CASSLAANRGRGEQFF.

CDR3 sequence (DNA): TGTGCCAGCAGTCAACAGGGGGAAGTGACAGATACGCAGTATTTT. This gives the protein CASSQQGEVTDTQYF. The rearrangement uses TRBV28 and TRBJ2-3, with 8 bases aligning to TRBD1. V dropped 5 bases and J dropped 3; count of bases not matched to a gene: 7. From germline, CDR1 is MDHEN and CDR2 SYDVKM. The CDR3 extends over 15 amino acids.

Only a few counts were recorded for this clone. The rearrangement joins TRBV25-1 to TRBJ1-1, with D perhaps TRBD1 (5 bases). The germline V and J ends were trimmed by 6 bases and 1 base, with 15 bases remaining between them. Per germline, CDR1 MGHDK and CDR2 SYGVNS. The CDR3 spans 15 residues. CDR3 sequence: CASSPKGTPNTEAFF. The CDR3 DNA follows: TGTGCCAGCAGCCCGAAAGGGACCCCGAACACTGAAGCTTTCTTT.

The CDR3 coding sequence is TGTGCCAGCAGTGGCGCTAGCGGGGACCCGCACTCCTACAATGAGCAGTTCTTC. This encodes CASSGASGDPHSYNEQFF. This chain links TRBV2 with TRBJ2-1; the match to TRBD2 covers 9 bases. Trimming cost V 4 bases and J 0 bases; bases outside gene matches: 10. Germline values: CDR1 SNHLY, CDR2 FYNNEI. This CDR3 spans 18 amino acids. The full variable domain, rest sourced from reference TRBV2 and TRBJ2-1, is EPEVTQTPSHQVTQMGQEVILRCVPISNHLYFYWYRQILGQKVEFLVSFYNNEISEKSEIFDDQFSVERPDGSNFTLKIRSTKLEDSAMYFCASSGASGDPHSYNEQFFGPGTRLTVL.

The chain links TRBV27 to TRBJ2-1; 7 bases agree with TRBD1. J was trimmed by 8 bases and V by 6 bases; bases with no gene match: 19. From germline, CDR1 is MNHEY and CDR2 SMNVEV (reference sequence). This CDR3 comprises 17 residues. The CDR3 loop is CASSFADRLITRHEQFF. CDR3 bases: TGTGCCAGCAGCTTCGCGGACAGGCTAATCACGCGCCATGAGCAGTTCTTC.

This chain uses TRBV3-1 (or the pseudogene TRBV3-2) with TRBJ2-7; possible D gene TRBD1, 6 bases. Germline values: CDR1 LGHDT, CDR2 YNNKEL (reference sequence). V dropped 4 bases and J dropped 2 bases, with 15 bases sitting between them. This CDR3 contains 15 residues. CDR3 protein: CASSRGTRRAYEQYF. Here the CDR3 DNA reads TGTGCCAGCAGCCGAGGGACAAGGAGAGCCTACGAGCAGTACTTC.

The V call is TRBV5-1, the J call TRBJ2-1; 11 positions agree with TRBD1. The V and J ends lost 6 bases and 5 bases, in that order; junction bases with no gene match: 19. Germline V gene data show CDR1 as SGHRS and CDR2 as YFSETQ. The CDR3 length is 19 residues. CDR3 sequence (DNA): TGCGCCAGCACCATCTCACCCTTTGCGGGACAGGGGGAAAACAATGAGCAGTTCTTC. Protein: CASTISPFAGQGENNEQFF.

This rearrangement joins TRBV18 to TRBJ2-7, with 7 bases matching TRBD2. Trimming took 2 bases from V and 2 from J; bases not matched to a gene: 21. CDR1 is KGHSH, CDR2 LQKENI, per germline. This CDR3 has 20 residues. The CDR3 region has the DNA TGTGCCAGCTCACCAGGCGTTTTGTCTAGCGGACCCCCTCGGCCCTACGAGCAGTACTTC. It specifies CASSPGVLSSGPPRPYEQYF.

V is TRBV5-4 and J is TRBJ2-1; possible D gene TRBD1, 5 bases. The CDR3 has 17 residues. Germline CDR1 is SGHNT and CDR2 is YYREEE (reference sequence). Trimming removed 0 bases at V and 0 bases at J, with 13 bases between. For the CDR3, the DNA is TGTGCCAGCAGCTTGGTAGCCGGACACACCTCCTACAATGAGCAGTTCTTC. It encodes CASSLVAGHTSYNEQFF. The variable domain in full, with the rest retrieved from reference TRBV5-4 and TRBJ2-1, is ETGVTQSPTHLIKTRGQQVTLRCSSQSGHNTVSWYQQALGQGPQFIFQYYREEENGRGNFPPRFSGLQFPNYSSELNVNALELDDSALYLCASSLVAGHTSYNEQFFGPGTRLTVL.

The V gene is TRBV29-1, the J gene TRBJ2-7; no reliable D call. Trimming shortened V by 4 bases and J by 6 bases, and 10 bases separated the two germline ends. Germline assignment: CDR1 SQVTM and CDR2 ANQGSEA. The CDR3 contains 11 residues. The CDR3 region has the DNA TGCAGCGTTGCCCTAGTAGGCGAGCAGTACTTC. It specifies CSVALVGEQYF.